The rows below give T cell receptor beta chains drawn from one sample of a study of T cells in Graves' hyperthyroidism and ophthalmopathy. Via MiXCR, TCRdb re-called the multiplex PCR reads, giving one row per CDR3 protein. The sample has roughly 700,000 distinct CDR3 sequences, around a sixth seen once. The sequenced sample was blood. These TCRs come from a man aged 45-60 years with Graves' hyperthyroidism. CDR3s include the opening cysteine and the closing phenylalanine or tryptophan. Fields, in order: clone size, D gene, V gene, J gene, CDR3 protein, CDR3 DNA. D genes are given only for firm matches. Expanded clones get a size class; other rows say once, few or many, or leave the size out.

clone_size: many
d_call: TRBD1
v_call: TRBV11-2
j_call: TRBJ1-5
cdr3_aa: CASSLGTGGLISNQPQHF
cdr3_nt: TGTGCCAGCAGCTTAGGGACAGGAGGGTTGATAAGCAATCAGCCCCAGCATTTT

clone_size: NA
d_call: TRBD2
v_call: TRBV5-8
j_call: TRBJ2-2
cdr3_aa: CASSRRLAGVLAGELFF
cdr3_nt: TGTGCCAGCAGCCGGCGACTAGCGGGAGTTCTTGCCGGGGAGCTGTTTTTT

clone_size: NA
d_call: TRBD2
v_call: TRBV7-6
j_call: TRBJ2-5
cdr3_aa: CASSPRGGARETQYF
cdr3_nt: TGTGCCAGCAGCCCCCGGGGAGGGGCGAGAGAGACCCAGTACTTC

clone_size: many
d_call: TRBD2
v_call: TRBV11-2
j_call: TRBJ2-7
cdr3_aa: CASSLRLAGGLGYEQYF
cdr3_nt: TGTGCCAGCAGCCTAAGACTAGCGGGAGGACTCGGATACGAGCAGTACTTC

clone_size: NA
d_call: NA
v_call: TRBV6-5
j_call: TRBJ2-1
cdr3_aa: CASSYRGEGRGHEQFF
cdr3_nt: TGTGCCAGCAGTTATAGGGGGGAGGGCCGGGGACATGAGCAGTTCTTC

clone_size: many
d_call: NA
v_call: TRBV18
j_call: TRBJ2-1
cdr3_aa: CASSPSMDPGNEQFF
cdr3_nt: TGTGCCAGCTCACCCAGCATGGACCCTGGGAATGAGCAGTTCTTC

clone_size: many
d_call: NA
v_call: TRBV7-2
j_call: TRBJ2-3
cdr3_aa: CASSLGGVTAHTDTQYF
cdr3_nt: TGTGCCAGCAGCTTAGGTGGGGTCACAGCTCACACAGATACGCAGTATTTT

clone_size: many
d_call: NA
v_call: TRBV28
j_call: TRBJ1-1
cdr3_aa: CASSFGGIGTEAFF
cdr3_nt: TGTGCCAGCAGTTTCGGGGGGATTGGCACTGAAGCTTTCTTT

clone_size: many
d_call: NA
v_call: TRBV28
j_call: TRBJ2-1
cdr3_aa: CASRPEGEIGEQFF
cdr3_nt: TGTGCCAGCAGGCCGGAGGGAGAGATAGGCGAGCAGTTCTTC

clone_size: many
d_call: TRBD1
v_call: TRBV24-1
j_call: TRBJ1-1
cdr3_aa: CATSGKGQGYDTEAFF
cdr3_nt: TGTGCCACCAGTGGGAAAGGACAGGGGTACGACACTGAAGCTTTCTTT

clone_size: NA
d_call: TRBD2
v_call: TRBV6-2/TRBV6-3
j_call: TRBJ2-2
cdr3_aa: CASSYPPRLAGGGTGELFF
cdr3_nt: TGTGCCAGCAGTTACCCCCCCCGGCTAGCGGGAGGCGGGACCGGGGAGCTGTTTTTT

clone_size: NA
d_call: TRBD2
v_call: TRBV12-3/TRBV12-4
j_call: TRBJ2-1
cdr3_aa: CASKPGTSGRDEQFF
cdr3_nt: TGTGCCAGCAAACCCGGGACTAGCGGGAGGGATGAGCAGTTCTTC

clone_size: few
d_call: NA
v_call: TRBV6-2/TRBV6-3
j_call: TRBJ2-1
cdr3_aa: CASFPLGGQYNEQFF
cdr3_nt: TGTGCCAGCTTCCCACTGGGGGGCCAATACAATGAGCAGTTCTTC

clone_size: many
d_call: TRBD2
v_call: TRBV7-2
j_call: TRBJ2-7
cdr3_aa: CASRWTSGSQYEQYF
cdr3_nt: TGTGCCAGCAGGTGGACTAGCGGGAGCCAGTACGAGCAGTACTTC

clone_size: NA
d_call: NA
v_call: TRBV28
j_call: TRBJ2-3
cdr3_aa: CASSLIRSTDAQYF
cdr3_nt: TGTGCCAGCAGTTTAATCAGGAGCACAGATGCGCAGTATTTT

clone_size: many
d_call: NA
v_call: TRBV13
j_call: TRBJ1-2
cdr3_aa: CASSLRTAGNYGYTF
cdr3_nt: TGTGCCAGCAGCCTACGGACCGCCGGAAACTATGGCTACACCTTC

clone_size: NA
d_call: TRBD2
v_call: TRBV6-1
j_call: TRBJ2-1
cdr3_aa: CASSPLAAGGTGNEQFF
cdr3_nt: TGTGCCAGCAGTCCCCTAGCAGCGGGAGGGACTGGGAATGAGCAGTTCTTC

clone_size: many
d_call: NA
v_call: TRBV6-6
j_call: TRBJ1-5
cdr3_aa: CASSYSMIGLRQPQHF
cdr3_nt: TGTGCCAGCAGTTACTCGATGATCGGTTTACGGCAGCCCCAGCATTTT

clone_size: many
d_call: NA
v_call: TRBV11-2
j_call: TRBJ2-1
cdr3_aa: CASSFLAVSSYNEQFF
cdr3_nt: TGTGCCAGCAGCTTCCTGGCGGTGAGCTCCTACAATGAGCAGTTCTTC

clone_size: few
d_call: NA
v_call: TRBV20-1
j_call: TRBJ2-5
cdr3_aa: CSAYRAGETQYF
cdr3_nt: TGCAGTGCATACAGGGCGGGGGAGACCCAGTACTTC

clone_size: NA
d_call: NA
v_call: TRBV6-5
j_call: TRBJ2-7
cdr3_aa: CASSYLTVGYEQYF
cdr3_nt: TGTGCCAGCAGTTACTTAACGGTAGGCTACGAGCAGTACTTC

clone_size: few
d_call: NA
v_call: TRBV7-9
j_call: TRBJ2-7
cdr3_aa: CASSLSQGFSGPDEQYF
cdr3_nt: TGTGCCAGCAGCTTATCACAGGGATTTAGCGGCCCGGACGAGCAGTACTTC

clone_size: many
d_call: NA
v_call: TRBV20-1
j_call: TRBJ2-5
cdr3_aa: CSARIRETQYF
cdr3_nt: TGCAGTGCTAGAATAAGGGAGACCCAGTACTTC

clone_size: few
d_call: NA
v_call: TRBV24-1
j_call: TRBJ2-3
cdr3_aa: CATSGPTDTQYF
cdr3_nt: TGTGCCACCAGTGGCCCCACAGATACGCAGTATTTT

clone_size: many
d_call: NA
v_call: TRBV14
j_call: TRBJ2-1
cdr3_aa: CASSQVGQIYNEQFF
cdr3_nt: TGTGCCAGCAGCCAAGTAGGGCAGATCTACAATGAGCAGTTCTTC

clone_size: NA
d_call: NA
v_call: TRBV27
j_call: TRBJ2-1
cdr3_aa: CASSPRGETASYNEQFF
cdr3_nt: TGTGCCAGCAGTCCCCGAGGCGAGACAGCCTCCTACAATGAGCAGTTCTTC

clone_size: many
d_call: TRBD2
v_call: TRBV28
j_call: TRBJ2-7
cdr3_aa: CASSLLPSGIAYEQYF
cdr3_nt: TGTGCCAGCAGCCTCCTTCCTAGCGGGATTGCTTACGAGCAGTACTTC

clone_size: few
d_call: TRBD1
v_call: TRBV20-1
j_call: TRBJ2-5
cdr3_aa: CSARADGTGIVYF
cdr3_nt: TGCAGTGCTAGAGCGGATGGGACAGGGATTGTGTACTTC

clone_size: NA
d_call: NA
v_call: TRBV19
j_call: TRBJ1-1
cdr3_aa: CASSIDHENTEAFF
cdr3_nt: TGTGCCAGTAGTATAGACCACGAGAACACTGAAGCTTTCTTT

clone_size: many
d_call: TRBD1
v_call: TRBV11-2
j_call: TRBJ2-1
cdr3_aa: CASSPRGGQGGYNEQFF
cdr3_nt: TGTGCCAGCAGCCCTCGAGGAGGACAGGGCGGGTACAATGAGCAGTTCTTC

clone_size: many
d_call: TRBD1
v_call: TRBV19
j_call: TRBJ1-2
cdr3_aa: CASSDLTGTGLVGYTF
cdr3_nt: TGTGCCAGTAGTGACCTTACCGGGACAGGGTTAGTTGGCTACACCTTC

clone_size: NA
d_call: NA
v_call: TRBV4-1
j_call: TRBJ2-3
cdr3_aa: CASSQLGVGTQYF
cdr3_nt: TGCGCCAGCAGCCAACTGGGGGTAGGGACGCAGTATTTT

clone_size: many
d_call: NA
v_call: TRBV5-1
j_call: TRBJ1-1
cdr3_aa: CASSSNVHTNTEAFF
cdr3_nt: TGCGCCAGCAGCTCAAACGTACATACTAACACTGAAGCTTTCTTT

clone_size: few
d_call: NA
v_call: TRBV19
j_call: TRBJ2-3
cdr3_aa: CASSIPGRTDTQYF
cdr3_nt: TGTGCCAGTAGTATTCCGGGGAGGACAGATACGCAGTATTTT

clone_size: NA
d_call: NA
v_call: TRBV7-2
j_call: TRBJ1-2
cdr3_aa: CASSISGTRRKSYGYTF
cdr3_nt: TGTGCCAGCAGCATTTCCGGGACACGTCGGAAGTCGTATGGCTACACCTTC

clone_size: few
d_call: NA
v_call: TRBV24-1
j_call: TRBJ2-2
cdr3_aa: CATSDADLNTGELFF
cdr3_nt: TGTGCCACCAGTGATGCTGACCTGAACACCGGGGAGCTGTTTTTT

clone_size: many
d_call: NA
v_call: TRBV18
j_call: TRBJ2-1
cdr3_aa: CASSPPGNSYNEQFF
cdr3_nt: TGTGCCAGCTCACCACCGGGGAATAGCTACAATGAGCAGTTCTTC

clone_size: few
d_call: NA
v_call: TRBV4-2
j_call: TRBJ1-4
cdr3_aa: CASSQDPGQSNEKLFF
cdr3_nt: TGTGCCAGCAGCCAAGATCCCGGGCAGAGTAATGAAAAACTGTTTTTT

clone_size: few
d_call: NA
v_call: TRBV19
j_call: TRBJ2-1
cdr3_aa: CASSMGAGVIGNEQFF
cdr3_nt: TGTGCCAGTAGTATGGGGGCGGGAGTAATAGGCAATGAGCAGTTCTTC

clone_size: many
d_call: TRBD2
v_call: TRBV19
j_call: TRBJ2-1
cdr3_aa: CASSILAAYNEQFF
cdr3_nt: TGTGCCAGTAGTATACTAGCGGCCTACAATGAGCAGTTCTTC

clone_size: few
d_call: TRBD2
v_call: TRBV7-2
j_call: TRBJ2-7
cdr3_aa: CASSPILAGGDEQYF
cdr3_nt: TGTGCCAGCAGCCCTATTTTAGCGGGAGGGGACGAGCAGTACTTC

clone_size: NA
d_call: TRBD1
v_call: TRBV28
j_call: TRBJ1-2
cdr3_aa: CASSRTGGPLLGSYGYTF
cdr3_nt: TGTGCCAGCAGCCGGACAGGGGGTCCGCTTTTGGGATCCTATGGCTACACCTTC